This T cell receptor beta chain was observed in a study of cytomegalovirus exposure and HLA in healthy donors. CDR3 size: 17 residues. J lost 8 bases, V lost 2 bases, and 10 bases had no gene match. Germline V gene lookup returns CDR1 KGHSH and CDR2 LQKENI. PCR used 60 Vbeta primers and 13 Jbeta primers. Generated by immunoSEQ multiplex PCR, the TCRdb table keeps only in-frame clones and is missing some. The sample includes 210,000 or so clones, about nine tenths of them seen just once. The chain combines TRBV18 with TRBJ2-1, with TRBD2 matching 12 bases. The source is a man aged 30 to 39 in good health and CMV-seronegative. The sequencing input was PBMCs. The CDR3 spells CASSPSIRTSGNHEQFF. CDR3 DNA sequence: TGTGCCAGCTCACCAAGTATACGGACTAGCGGGAATCATGAGCAGTTCTTC.